The 2 T cell receptor beta chains below were found in one sample sequenced in a study of T cells in Graves' hyperthyroidism and ophthalmopathy. TCR beta CDR3 regions were amplified from RNA. During a first-round RT-PCR of the TCR CDR3, the HTBI primer set was used. TCRdb re-called the multiplex PCR reads through MiXCR, storing one row per CDR3 protein. In the table there are approximately 270,000 distinct CDR3 sequences, less than 15% of which are singletons. The sequenced material came from blood. The receptors derive from a woman between 40 and 55 years old with Graves' hyperthyroidism that later progressed to Graves' ophthalmopathy.

This clonotype has more than one count but fewer than ten. The chain is built from TRBV19 and TRBJ1-2; no reliable D call. The CDR3 is 16 residues long. The V end lost 3 bases, the J end lost 2 bases, and 16 bases lay between the germline ends. CDR1 and CDR2 from the germline V gene are LNHDA and SQIVND (reference sequence). This chain's CDR3 is CASSIRRDGSNYGYTF. For the CDR3, the DNA is TGTGCCAGTAGTATCCGACGAGACGGTTCCAACTATGGCTACACCTTC.

This clonotype has a count of ten or more. V usage is TRBV15 and J usage is TRBJ2-1, with TRBD2 matching over 10 bases. The germline gives CDR1 LNHNV, CDR2 YYDKDF (reference sequence). This CDR3 spans 15 amino acids. V lost 5 bases and J lost 8; bases outside the gene matches: 9. CDR3 in amino acids: CATSRGTSGMDEQFF. In DNA form, the CDR3 reads TGTGCCACCAGCCGGGGAACTAGCGGGATGGATGAGCAGTTCTTC.